This T cell receptor (beta chain) was identified in a study of CD8+ T cells in alopecia areata. Across the study: Treatment of the treated patients consisted of oral tofacitinib, 5 to 10 mg twice daily. Dosing with tofacitinib proceeded for 6 to 18 months, followed by 6 months off drug. General study points: Relative to normal scalp, lesional scalp, especially alopecia totalis/universalis, showed higher clonality.

About this clone itself: What it binds is unknown.

Isolated RNA was reverse transcribed into cDNA used as the sequencing template. Repertoires were generated with immunoSEQ multiplex PCR, while TCRdb's copy carries only in-frame clones and drops some. Of some 170,000 clones in the sample, around 71% are singletons; the top ten hold about an eighth. Sample: CD8+ T cells sorted from blood, taken at week 0. This clonotype was sampled from a human donor with alopecia areata.

The CDR3 region is CATDWGRHNEQFF. In nucleotides, the CDR3 is TGTGCCACAGACTGGGGGCGGCACAATGAGCAGTTCTTC. The chain couples TRBV7-8 to TRBJ2-1, with a tentative D call TRBD1 (6 bases). The CDR3 totals 13 residues. With 10 bases removed from V and 5 bases from J, the gap between germline ends came to 15 bases. Germline values: CDR1 SGHVS, CDR2 FQNEAQ. The whole variable domain, filled in from reference TRBV7-8 and TRBJ2-1, reads GAGVSQSPRYKVAKRGQDVALRCDPISGHVSLFWYQQALGQGPEFLTYFQNEAQLDKSGLPSDRFFAERPEGSVSTLKIQRTQQEDSAVYLCATDWGRHNEQFFGPGTRLTVL.